The rows below give T cell receptor beta chains drawn from one sample of a study of radiotherapy plus CTLA-4 blockade in lung cancer. Sequenced by immunoSEQ multiplex PCR; TCRdb stores in-frame clones only, minus some. Among about 46,000 clones, 79% were seen once, and the ten largest hold 8.5% to 9%. Sequencing was performed on peripheral blood, taken from a patient treated with radiotherapy plus ipilimumab. Source of these receptors: a human donor with non-small cell lung cancer who had a complete response to radiotherapy plus ipilimumab. Each CDR3 is given with its conserved first and last residue. The order of the fields is clone size, D gene, V gene, J gene, CDR3 protein, CDR3 DNA. D genes are given only for firm matches. Not all rows give a size; the values are once, few, many and, for expanded clones, a class.

clone_size: .
d_call: .
v_call: TRBV13
j_call: TRBJ2-1
cdr3_aa: CASSFRNEQFF
cdr3_nt: TGTGCCAGCAGCTTTAGAAATGAGCAGTTCTTC

clone_size: few
d_call: .
v_call: TRBV4-1
j_call: TRBJ1-2
cdr3_aa: CASSQGVLRRQRPSGGYTF
cdr3_nt: TGCGCCAGCAGCCAAGGAGTCCTCCGGAGACAGAGGCCCTCGGGTGGCTACACCTTC

clone_size: .
d_call: TRBD1
v_call: TRBV4-3
j_call: TRBJ2-6
cdr3_aa: CASSPHVVGQGMTGANVLTF
cdr3_nt: TGCGCCAGCAGCCCCCATGTTGTGGGACAGGGAATGACTGGGGCCAACGTCCTGACTTTC

clone_size: .
d_call: TRBD1
v_call: TRBV5-1
j_call: TRBJ2-7
cdr3_aa: CASSTPGQGTYEQYF
cdr3_nt: TGCGCCAGCAGCACCCCGGGACAGGGGACCTACGAGCAGTACTTC

clone_size: .
d_call: TRBD1
v_call: TRBV7-8
j_call: TRBJ1-2
cdr3_aa: CASSLQYGRGRWGYTF
cdr3_nt: TGTGCCAGCAGCTTACAGTACGGCAGGGGGCGTTGGGGCTACACCTTC

clone_size: .
d_call: .
v_call: TRBV7-2
j_call: TRBJ2-7
cdr3_aa: CASSPSYEQYF
cdr3_nt: TGTGCCAGCAGCCCATCCTACGAGCAGTACTTC

clone_size: .
d_call: TRBD1
v_call: TRBV19
j_call: TRBJ1-5
cdr3_aa: CASRRDRANDQPQHF
cdr3_nt: TGTGCCAGTAGACGGGACAGGGCAAATGATCAGCCCCAGCATTTT

clone_size: .
d_call: .
v_call: TRBV12-5
j_call: TRBJ2-3
cdr3_aa: CASGPLDTQYF
cdr3_nt: TGTGCTAGTGGTCCGTTGGATACGCAGTATTTT

clone_size: few
d_call: .
v_call: TRBV18
j_call: TRBJ1-3
cdr3_aa: CASSPISSSGNTIYF
cdr3_nt: TGTGCCAGTTCACCGATCTCCAGCTCTGGAAACACCATATATTTT

clone_size: .
d_call: TRBD1
v_call: TRBV19
j_call: TRBJ2-7
cdr3_aa: CASSDRAEQYF
cdr3_nt: TGTGCCAGTAGCGACAGGGCCGAGCAGTACTTC

clone_size: .
d_call: TRBD2
v_call: TRBV9
j_call: TRBJ2-2
cdr3_aa: CASSVGLAGAAGELFF
cdr3_nt: TGTGCCAGCAGCGTAGGACTAGCGGGAGCGGCCGGGGAGCTGTTTTTT

clone_size: .
d_call: TRBD1
v_call: TRBV12-5
j_call: TRBJ1-2
cdr3_aa: CASGFPGQGELGYGYTF
cdr3_nt: TGTGCTAGTGGTTTCCCGGGACAGGGGGAGTTAGGCTATGGCTACACCTTC

clone_size: .
d_call: .
v_call: TRBV10-1
j_call: TRBJ2-1
cdr3_aa: CASSELQGTTVGEQFF
cdr3_nt: TGCGCCAGCAGTGAGCTGCAGGGTACTACCGTCGGTGAGCAGTTCTTC

clone_size: .
d_call: TRBD1
v_call: TRBV2
j_call: TRBJ2-7
cdr3_aa: CANKDRGFSYEQYF
cdr3_nt: TGTGCCAACAAGGACAGGGGGTTTTCCTACGAGCAGTACTTC

clone_size: once
d_call: TRBD1
v_call: TRBV9
j_call: TRBJ1-3
cdr3_aa: CASSVALGQIGNTIYF
cdr3_nt: TGTGCCAGCAGCGTAGCCCTGGGACAGATTGGAAACACCATATATTTT

clone_size: few
d_call: .
v_call: TRBV5-8
j_call: TRBJ1-1
cdr3_aa: CASSLWATEPEAFF
cdr3_nt: TGTGCCAGCAGCTTGTGGGCAACAGAACCTGAAGCTTTCTTT

clone_size: few
d_call: .
v_call: TRBV28
j_call: TRBJ1-2
cdr3_aa: CASSSTADGYTF
cdr3_nt: TGTGCCAGCAGTTCAACTGCTGATGGCTACACCTTC

clone_size: .
d_call: .
v_call: TRBV4-1
j_call: TRBJ2-1
cdr3_aa: CASSQPTASNEQFF
cdr3_nt: TGCGCCAGCAGCCAGCCGACAGCGTCGAATGAGCAGTTCTTC

clone_size: .
d_call: .
v_call: TRBV4-1
j_call: TRBJ2-5
cdr3_aa: CASSRVRDLGETQYF
cdr3_nt: TGCGCCAGCAGCCGCGTCAGGGATTTGGGAGAGACCCAGTACTTC

clone_size: .
d_call: TRBD1
v_call: TRBV19
j_call: TRBJ1-2
cdr3_aa: CASSIPGTDYYGYTF
cdr3_nt: TGTGCCAGTAGTATACCCGGGACAGACTACTATGGCTACACCTTC

clone_size: .
d_call: TRBD1
v_call: TRBV29-1
j_call: TRBJ1-2
cdr3_aa: CSVADDRGRPYGYTF
cdr3_nt: TGCAGCGTGGCCGATGACAGGGGGCGCCCCTATGGCTACACCTTC

clone_size: .
d_call: TRBD1
v_call: TRBV14
j_call: TRBJ2-7
cdr3_aa: CASSDPGQGYYEQYF
cdr3_nt: TGTGCCAGCAGCGATCCGGGACAGGGCTACTACGAGCAGTACTTC

clone_size: .
d_call: TRBD2
v_call: TRBV30
j_call: TRBJ2-7
cdr3_aa: CAWSVFTSGTYEQYF
cdr3_nt: TGTGCCTGGAGTGTTTTCACTAGCGGGACCTACGAGCAGTACTTC

clone_size: .
d_call: TRBD2
v_call: TRBV5-4
j_call: TRBJ2-1
cdr3_aa: CASSYGGASGGEQFF
cdr3_nt: TGTGCCAGCAGCTATGGCGGGGCTAGCGGCGGTGAGCAGTTCTTC

clone_size: .
d_call: TRBD1
v_call: TRBV7-2
j_call: TRBJ1-2
cdr3_aa: CASSSGQANYGYTF
cdr3_nt: TGTGCCAGCAGCTCGGGACAGGCCAACTATGGCTACACCTTC

clone_size: .
d_call: TRBD1
v_call: TRBV28
j_call: TRBJ1-2
cdr3_aa: CASRGGTGLGYTF
cdr3_nt: TGTGCCAGCAGGGGGGGGACAGGACTGGGCTACACCTTC

clone_size: .
d_call: .
v_call: TRBV10-3
j_call: TRBJ1-5
cdr3_aa: CAISEESPGRQPQHF
cdr3_nt: TGTGCCATCAGTGAAGAAAGCCCAGGGCGTCAGCCCCAGCATTTT

clone_size: .
d_call: TRBD1
v_call: TRBV6-6
j_call: TRBJ2-3
cdr3_aa: CASSKLQGSWTDTQYF
cdr3_nt: TGTGCCAGCAGTAAACTACAGGGGTCTTGGACAGATACGCAGTATTTT

clone_size: once
d_call: TRBD1
v_call: TRBV4-1
j_call: TRBJ2-5
cdr3_aa: CASSPLAGTGGKETQYF
cdr3_nt: TGCGCCAGCAGCCCCTTGGCCGGGACAGGGGGTAAAGAGACCCAGTACTTC

clone_size: once
d_call: .
v_call: TRBV2
j_call: TRBJ2-2
cdr3_aa: CARGGTGNTGELFF
cdr3_nt: TGTGCCAGGGGGGGGACAGGGAACACCGGGGAGCTGTTTTTT

clone_size: .
d_call: .
v_call: TRBV28
j_call: TRBJ1-5
cdr3_aa: CASSSPNRLGSNQPQHF
cdr3_nt: TGTGCCAGCAGTTCCCCAAACAGGCTGGGTAGCAATCAGCCCCAGCATTTT

clone_size: .
d_call: TRBD1
v_call: TRBV5-1
j_call: TRBJ1-1
cdr3_aa: CASSLVAGGTEAFF
cdr3_nt: TGCGCCAGCAGCTTGGTGGCAGGGGGCACTGAAGCTTTCTTT